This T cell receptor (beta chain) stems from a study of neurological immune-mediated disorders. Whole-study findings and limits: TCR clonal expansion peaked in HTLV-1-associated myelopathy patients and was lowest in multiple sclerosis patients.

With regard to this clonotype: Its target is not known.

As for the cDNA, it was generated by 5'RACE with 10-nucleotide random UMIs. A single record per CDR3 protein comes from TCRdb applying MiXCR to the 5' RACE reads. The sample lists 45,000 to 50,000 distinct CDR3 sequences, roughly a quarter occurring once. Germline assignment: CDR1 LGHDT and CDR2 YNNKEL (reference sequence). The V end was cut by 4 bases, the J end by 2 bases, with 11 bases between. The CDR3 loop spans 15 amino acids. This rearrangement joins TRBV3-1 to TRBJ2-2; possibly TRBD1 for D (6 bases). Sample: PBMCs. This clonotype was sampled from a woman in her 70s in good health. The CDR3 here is CASSPRTVNTGELFF. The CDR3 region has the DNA TGTGCCAGCAGCCCGAGGACAGTTAACACCGGGGAGCTGTTTTTT.